This T cell receptor beta chain was captured by sequencing in a study of post-analysis software for immune sequencing data. Looking at the study overall: The cohort encompassed relapsing-remitting, secondary progressive and progressive-relapsing multiple sclerosis disease courses. Study-wide points: There was significantly lower normalized Chao1 diversity in multiple sclerosis patients than in controls. Among roughly five TRBV segments more frequent in patients than controls were TRBV5-6, TRBV5-1 and TRBV20-1. Strong same-batch co-clustering of samples appeared with F measure clustering.

Losses at the gene ends were 7 bases for V and 6 bases for J; bases not matched to a gene: 16. CDR3 length: 16 residues. Prepared libraries of TCR beta cDNA carried unique molecular identifiers. TCRdb itself ran the PCR reads through MiXCR, one entry per CDR3 protein. The profile shows more than 500,000 distinct CDR3 sequences, around 31% of them singletons. A remark on this clonotype: The target antigen is unknown.

The chain combines TRBV12-3 or TRBV12-4 with TRBJ1-2; 8 positions agree with TRBD1. What was sequenced was blood. This clonotype originated in a girl aged 2 to 17 with multiple sclerosis. The CDR3 here is CASTASLPGGDHGYTF. CDR3 DNA: TGTGCCAGCACCGCTTCATTACCAGGGGGCGACCATGGCTACACCTTC.